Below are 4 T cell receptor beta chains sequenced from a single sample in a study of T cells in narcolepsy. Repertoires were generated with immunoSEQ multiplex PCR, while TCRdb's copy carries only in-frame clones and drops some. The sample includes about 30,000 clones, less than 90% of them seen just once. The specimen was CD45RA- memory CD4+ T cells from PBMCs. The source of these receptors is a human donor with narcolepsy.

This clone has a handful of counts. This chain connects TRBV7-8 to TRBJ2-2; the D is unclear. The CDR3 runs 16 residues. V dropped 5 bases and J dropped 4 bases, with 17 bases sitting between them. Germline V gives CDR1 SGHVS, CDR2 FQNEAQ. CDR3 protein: CASSPSIDMRTGELFF. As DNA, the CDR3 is TGTGCCAGCAGCCCCAGTATAGACATGCGCACCGGGGAGCTGTTTTTT.

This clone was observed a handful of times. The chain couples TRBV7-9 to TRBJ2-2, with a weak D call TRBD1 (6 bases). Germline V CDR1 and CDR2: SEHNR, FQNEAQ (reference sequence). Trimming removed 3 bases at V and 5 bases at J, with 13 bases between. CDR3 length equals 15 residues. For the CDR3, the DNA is TGTGCCAGCAGCTTCTCACAGGGATTGACCGGGGAGCTGTTTTTT. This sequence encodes CASSFSQGLTGELFF.

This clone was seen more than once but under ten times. Here the CDR3 DNA reads TGTGCCAGTAGTTTTAGGGCAGGGGGCGCGTTACTTCAGCCCCAGCATTTT. It translates to CASSFRAGGALLQPQHF. The rearrangement links TRBV19 to TRBJ1-5, with TRBD1 identical over 8 bases. CDR1 and CDR2 from the germline V gene are LNHDA and SQIVND (reference sequence). Unmatched junction bases numbered 15, after V lost 5 bases and J lost 6 bases. The CDR3 contains 17 residues.

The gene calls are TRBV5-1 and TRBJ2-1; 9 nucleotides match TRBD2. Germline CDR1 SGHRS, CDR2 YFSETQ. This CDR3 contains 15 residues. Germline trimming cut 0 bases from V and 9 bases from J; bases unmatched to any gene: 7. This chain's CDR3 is CASSLAAGGLSEQFF. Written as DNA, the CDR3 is TGCGCCAGCAGCTTGGCGGCGGGGGGGTTAAGTGAGCAGTTCTTC.